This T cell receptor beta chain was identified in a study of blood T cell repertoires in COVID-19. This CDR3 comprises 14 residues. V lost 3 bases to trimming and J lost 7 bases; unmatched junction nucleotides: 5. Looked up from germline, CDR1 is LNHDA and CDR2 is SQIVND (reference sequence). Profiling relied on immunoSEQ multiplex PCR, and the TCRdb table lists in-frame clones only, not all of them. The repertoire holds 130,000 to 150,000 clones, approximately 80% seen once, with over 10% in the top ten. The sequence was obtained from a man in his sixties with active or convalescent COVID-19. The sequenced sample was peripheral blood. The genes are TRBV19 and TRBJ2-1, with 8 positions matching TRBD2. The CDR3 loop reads CASSMGLVGNEQFF. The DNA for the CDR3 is TGTGCCAGTAGTATGGGACTAGTAGGTAATGAGCAGTTCTTC.